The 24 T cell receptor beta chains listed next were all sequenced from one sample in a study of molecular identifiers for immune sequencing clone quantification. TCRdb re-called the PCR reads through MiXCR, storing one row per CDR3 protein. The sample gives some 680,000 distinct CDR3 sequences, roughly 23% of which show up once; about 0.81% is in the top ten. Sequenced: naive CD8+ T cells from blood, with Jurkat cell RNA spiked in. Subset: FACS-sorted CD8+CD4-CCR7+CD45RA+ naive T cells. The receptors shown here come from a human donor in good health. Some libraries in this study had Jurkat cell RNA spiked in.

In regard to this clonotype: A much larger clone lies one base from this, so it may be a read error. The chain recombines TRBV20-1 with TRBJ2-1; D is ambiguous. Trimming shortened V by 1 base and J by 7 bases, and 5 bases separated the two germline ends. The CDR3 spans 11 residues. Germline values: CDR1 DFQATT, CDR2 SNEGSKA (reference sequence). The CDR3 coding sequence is TGCAGTGCTAGAGGTGTGAATGAGCAGTTCTTC. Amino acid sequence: CSARGVNEQFF.

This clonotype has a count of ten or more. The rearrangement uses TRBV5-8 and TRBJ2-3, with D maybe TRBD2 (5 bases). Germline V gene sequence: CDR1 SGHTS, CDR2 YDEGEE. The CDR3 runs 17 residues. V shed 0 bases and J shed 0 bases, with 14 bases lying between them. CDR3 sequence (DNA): TGTGCCAGCAGCTTGGCCGGGCGGCGGACTAGCACAGATACGCAGTATTTT. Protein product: CASSLAGRRTSTDTQYF.

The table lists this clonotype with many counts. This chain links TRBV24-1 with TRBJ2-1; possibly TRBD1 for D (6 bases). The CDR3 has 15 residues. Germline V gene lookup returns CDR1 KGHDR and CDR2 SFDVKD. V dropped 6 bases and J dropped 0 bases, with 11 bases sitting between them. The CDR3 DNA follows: TGTGCCACCAGTACCGGACAGAGCTCCTACAATGAGCAGTTCTTC. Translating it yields CATSTGQSSYNEQFF.

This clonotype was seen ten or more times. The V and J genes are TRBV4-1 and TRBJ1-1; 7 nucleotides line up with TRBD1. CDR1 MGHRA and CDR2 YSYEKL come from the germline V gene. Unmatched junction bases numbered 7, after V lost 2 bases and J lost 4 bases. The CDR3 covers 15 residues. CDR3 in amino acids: CASSQQQGSGTEAFF. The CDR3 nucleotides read TGCGCCAGCAGCCAACAACAGGGGTCGGGCACTGAAGCTTTCTTT.

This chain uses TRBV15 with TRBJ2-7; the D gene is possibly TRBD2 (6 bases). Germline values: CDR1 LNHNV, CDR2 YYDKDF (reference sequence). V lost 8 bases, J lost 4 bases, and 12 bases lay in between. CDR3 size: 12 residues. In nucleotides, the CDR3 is TGTGCCACCGGGCAAGGAGGGTACGAGCAGTACTTC. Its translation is CATGQGGYEQYF.

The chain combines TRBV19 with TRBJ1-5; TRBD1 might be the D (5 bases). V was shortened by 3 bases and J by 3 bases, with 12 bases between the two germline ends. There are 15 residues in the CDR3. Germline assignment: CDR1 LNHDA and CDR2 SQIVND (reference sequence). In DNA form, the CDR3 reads TGTGCCAGTAGTATGGGGTGGGGCCTCAATCAGCCCCAGCATTTT. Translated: CASSMGWGLNQPQHF. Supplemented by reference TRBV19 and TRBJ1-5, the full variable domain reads DGGITQSPKYLFRKEGQNVTLSCEQNLNHDAMYWYRQDPGQGLRLIYYSQIVNDFQKGDIAEGYSVSREKKESFPLTVTSAQKNPTAFYLCASSMGWGLNQPQHFGDGTRLSIL.

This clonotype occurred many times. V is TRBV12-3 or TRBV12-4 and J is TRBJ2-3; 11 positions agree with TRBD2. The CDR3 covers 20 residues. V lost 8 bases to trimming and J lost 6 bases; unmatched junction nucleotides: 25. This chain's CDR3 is CASGKQGAGTSGLIRDTQYF. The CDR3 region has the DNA TGTGCCAGCGGCAAACAGGGGGCCGGGACTAGCGGCTTAATAAGGGATACGCAGTATTTT.

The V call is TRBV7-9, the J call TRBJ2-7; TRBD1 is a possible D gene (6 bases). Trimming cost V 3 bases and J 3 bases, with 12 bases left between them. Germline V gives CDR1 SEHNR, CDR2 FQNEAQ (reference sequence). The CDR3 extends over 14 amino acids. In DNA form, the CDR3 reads TGTGCCAGCAGCTTTAGTACAGGGATCTACGAGCAGTACTTC. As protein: CASSFSTGIYEQYF.

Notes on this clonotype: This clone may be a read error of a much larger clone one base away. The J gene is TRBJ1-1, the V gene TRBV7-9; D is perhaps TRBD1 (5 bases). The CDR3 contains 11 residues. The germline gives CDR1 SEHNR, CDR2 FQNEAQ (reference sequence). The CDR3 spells CASSLDTEALF. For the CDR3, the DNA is TGTGCCAGCAGCTTGGACACTGAAGCTCTCTTT. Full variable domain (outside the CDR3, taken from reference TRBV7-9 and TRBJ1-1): DTGVSQNPRHKITKRGQNVTFRCDPISEHNRLYWYRQTLGQGPEFLTYFQNEAQLEKSRLLSDRFSAERPKGSFSTLEIQRTEQGDSAMYLCASSLDTEALFGQGTRLTVV.

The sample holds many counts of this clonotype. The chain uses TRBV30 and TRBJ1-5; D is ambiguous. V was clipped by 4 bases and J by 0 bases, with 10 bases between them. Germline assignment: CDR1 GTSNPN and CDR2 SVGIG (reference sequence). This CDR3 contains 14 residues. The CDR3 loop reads CAWTAAGSNQPQHF. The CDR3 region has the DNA TGTGCCTGGACTGCAGCGGGTAGCAATCAGCCCCAGCATTTT.

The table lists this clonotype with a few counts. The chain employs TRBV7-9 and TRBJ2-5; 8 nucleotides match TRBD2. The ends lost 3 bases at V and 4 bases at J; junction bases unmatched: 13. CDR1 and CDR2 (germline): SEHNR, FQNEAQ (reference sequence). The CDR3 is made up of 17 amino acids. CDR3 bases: TGTGCCAGCAGCTTTACACTCCGGACTAGCCGGGGAGAGACCCAGTACTTC. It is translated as CASSFTLRTSRGETQYF. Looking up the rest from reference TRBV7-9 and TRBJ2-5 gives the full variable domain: DTGVSQNPRHKITKRGQNVTFRCDPISEHNRLYWYRQTLGQGPEFLTYFQNEAQLEKSRLLSDRFSAERPKGSFSTLEIQRTEQGDSAMYLCASSFTLRTSRGETQYFGPGTRLLVL.

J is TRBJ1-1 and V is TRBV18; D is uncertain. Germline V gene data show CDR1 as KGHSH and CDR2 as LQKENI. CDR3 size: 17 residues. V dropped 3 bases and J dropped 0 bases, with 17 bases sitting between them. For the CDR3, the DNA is TGTGCCAGCTCACCTGGGCCGTCAGTCAGCCTGAACACTGAAGCTTTCTTT. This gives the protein CASSPGPSVSLNTEAFF.

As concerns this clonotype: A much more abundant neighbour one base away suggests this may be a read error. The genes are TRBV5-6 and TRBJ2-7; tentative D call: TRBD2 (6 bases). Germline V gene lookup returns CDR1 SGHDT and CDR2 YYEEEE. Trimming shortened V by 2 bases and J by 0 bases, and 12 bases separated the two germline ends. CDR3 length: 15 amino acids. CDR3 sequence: CASSFGLASSYEQYF. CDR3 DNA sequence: TGTGCCAGCAGCTTTGGGCTAGCGAGCTCCTACGAGCAGTACTTC.

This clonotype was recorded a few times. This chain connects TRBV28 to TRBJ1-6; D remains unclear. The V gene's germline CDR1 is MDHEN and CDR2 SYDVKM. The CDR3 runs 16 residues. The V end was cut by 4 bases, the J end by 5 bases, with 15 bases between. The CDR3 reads CASSSYPMANNSPLHF. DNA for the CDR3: TGTGCCAGCAGTTCGTATCCAATGGCAAATAATTCACCCCTCCACTTT. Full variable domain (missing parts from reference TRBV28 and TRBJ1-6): DVKVTQSSRYLVKRTGEKVFLECVQDMDHENMFWYRQDPGLGLRLIYFSYDVKMKEKGDIPEGYSVSREKKERFSLILESASTNQTSMYLCASSSYPMANNSPLHFGNGTRLTVT.

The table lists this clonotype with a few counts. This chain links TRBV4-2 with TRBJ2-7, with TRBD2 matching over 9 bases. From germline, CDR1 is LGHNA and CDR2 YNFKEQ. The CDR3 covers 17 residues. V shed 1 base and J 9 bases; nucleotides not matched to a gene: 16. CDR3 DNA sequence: TGTGCCAGCAGCCAAGCGGCAGGAGGGGGCTCTAGCGGGGTGCAGTACTTC. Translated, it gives CASSQAAGGGSSGVQYF.

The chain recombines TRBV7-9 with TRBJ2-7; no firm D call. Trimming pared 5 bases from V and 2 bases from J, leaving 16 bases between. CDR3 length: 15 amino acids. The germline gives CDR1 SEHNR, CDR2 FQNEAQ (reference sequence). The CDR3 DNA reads TGTGCCAGCAGCGCCGACGAGGACCGTGCCTACGAGCAGTACTTC. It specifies CASSADEDRAYEQYF.

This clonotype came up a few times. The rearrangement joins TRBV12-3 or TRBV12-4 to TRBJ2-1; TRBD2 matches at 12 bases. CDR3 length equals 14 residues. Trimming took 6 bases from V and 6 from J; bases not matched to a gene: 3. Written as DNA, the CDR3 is TGTGCCAGCAGACCGACTAGCGGGAGCAATGAGCAGTTCTTC. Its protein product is CASRPTSGSNEQFF.

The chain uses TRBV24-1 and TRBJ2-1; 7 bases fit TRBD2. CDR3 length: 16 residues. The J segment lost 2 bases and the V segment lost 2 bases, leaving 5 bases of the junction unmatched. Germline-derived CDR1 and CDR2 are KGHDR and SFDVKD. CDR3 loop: CATSDSLAAAYNEQFF. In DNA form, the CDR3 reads TGTGCCACCAGTGATTCGCTAGCGGCCGCCTACAATGAGCAGTTCTTC.

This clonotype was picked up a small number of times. This chain's CDR3 is CASSSRQGWGPEQYF. CDR3 bases: TGTGCCAGCAGTTCCCGACAGGGGTGGGGTCCCGAGCAGTACTTC. The chain links TRBV28 to TRBJ2-7; TRBD1 aligns across 8 bases. The CDR3 is 15 amino acids. With 4 bases clipped from V and 6 bases from J, the junction kept 11 bases outside the gene matches. CDR1 is MDHEN and CDR2 is SYDVKM in the germline V gene.

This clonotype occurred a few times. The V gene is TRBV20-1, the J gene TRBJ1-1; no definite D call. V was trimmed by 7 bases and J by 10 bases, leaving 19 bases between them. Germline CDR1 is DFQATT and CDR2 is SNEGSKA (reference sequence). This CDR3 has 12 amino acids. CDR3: CSVLEPAAGAFF. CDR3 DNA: TGCAGTGTTCTAGAGCCGGCGGCGGGAGCTTTCTTT.

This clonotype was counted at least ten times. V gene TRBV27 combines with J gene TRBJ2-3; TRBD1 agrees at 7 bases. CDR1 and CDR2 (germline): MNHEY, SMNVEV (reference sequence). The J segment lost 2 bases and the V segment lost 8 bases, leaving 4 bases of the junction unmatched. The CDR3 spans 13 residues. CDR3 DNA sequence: TGTGCCAGCCGACAGGGCAACACAGATACGCAGTATTTT. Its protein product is CASRQGNTDTQYF.

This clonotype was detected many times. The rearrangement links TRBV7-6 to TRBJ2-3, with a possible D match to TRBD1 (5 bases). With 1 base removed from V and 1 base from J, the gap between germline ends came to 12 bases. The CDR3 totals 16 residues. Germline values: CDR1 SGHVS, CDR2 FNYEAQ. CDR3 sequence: CASSLGPGMGTDTQYF. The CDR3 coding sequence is TGTGCCAGCAGCTTAGGTCCAGGGATGGGCACAGATACGCAGTATTTT.

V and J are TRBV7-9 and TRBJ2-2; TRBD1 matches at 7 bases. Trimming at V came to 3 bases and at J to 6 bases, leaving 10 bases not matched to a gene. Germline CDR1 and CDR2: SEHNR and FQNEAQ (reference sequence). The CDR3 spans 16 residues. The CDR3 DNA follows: TGTGCCAGCAGCTTGAGGGACAGACCCCAGCCCGGGGAGCTGTTTTTT. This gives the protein CASSLRDRPQPGELFF.

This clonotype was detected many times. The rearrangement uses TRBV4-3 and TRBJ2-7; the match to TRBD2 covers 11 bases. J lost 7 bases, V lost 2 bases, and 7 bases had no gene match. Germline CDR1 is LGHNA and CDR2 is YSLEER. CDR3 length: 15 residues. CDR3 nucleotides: TGCGCCAGCAGCCAAAATAGCGGGAGGGCCAGGGAGCAGTACTTC. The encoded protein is CASSQNSGRAREQYF.